This T cell receptor (beta chain) stems from a study of cytomegalovirus exposure and HLA in healthy donors. Study-level findings and limits: By a later analysis, the bulk of CMV-associated TCR beta chains appeared HLA-restricted. Being indistinguishable, some V segments were excluded, TRBV6-2 and TRBV6-3 among them.

PCR employed 60 Vbeta and 13 Jbeta primers. Sequencing was performed with immunoSEQ multiplex PCR; in TCRdb, only in-frame clones are kept and a portion is missing. The table lists fewer than 200,000 clones, approximately 78% of them singletons, with over 0.65% in the top ten. In regard to this clone: What it recognizes is unknown.

From germline, CDR1 is DFQATT and CDR2 SNEGSKA (reference sequence). This CDR3 has 11 amino acids. Between the trimmed V and J ends, which lost 5 bases and 1 base, there was a span of 5 bases. The sample was PBMCs. The clonotype originates from a woman aged 18-29 years in good health and CMV-seronegative. The chain is built from TRBV20-1 and TRBJ1-1; D not resolved. The CDR3 nucleotides are TGCAGTGCTCGACAGAACACTGAAGCTTTCTTT. Its translation is CSARQNTEAFF.